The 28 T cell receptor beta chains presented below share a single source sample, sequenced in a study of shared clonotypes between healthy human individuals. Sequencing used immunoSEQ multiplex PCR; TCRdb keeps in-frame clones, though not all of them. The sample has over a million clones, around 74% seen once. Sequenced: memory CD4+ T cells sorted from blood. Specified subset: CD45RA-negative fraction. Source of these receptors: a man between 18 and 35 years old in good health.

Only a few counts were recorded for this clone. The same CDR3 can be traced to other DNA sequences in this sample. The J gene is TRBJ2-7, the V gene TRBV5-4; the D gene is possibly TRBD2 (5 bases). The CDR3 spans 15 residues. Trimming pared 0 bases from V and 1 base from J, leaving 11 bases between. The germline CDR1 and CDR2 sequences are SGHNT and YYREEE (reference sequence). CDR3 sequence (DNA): TGTGCCAGCAGCTTGGGCGGGTCAAGGTCCTACGAGCAGTACTTC. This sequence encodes CASSLGGSRSYEQYF.

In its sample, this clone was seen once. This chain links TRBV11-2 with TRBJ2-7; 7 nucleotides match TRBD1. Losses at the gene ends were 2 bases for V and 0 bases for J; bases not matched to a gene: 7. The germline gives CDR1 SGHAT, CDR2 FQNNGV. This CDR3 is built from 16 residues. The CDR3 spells CASSLIESGGSYEQYF. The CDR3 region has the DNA TGTGCCAGCAGCTTAATAGAATCAGGGGGCTCCTACGAGCAGTACTTC. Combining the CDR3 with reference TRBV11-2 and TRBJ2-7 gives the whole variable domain EAGVAQSPRYKIIEKRQSVAFWCNPISGHATLYWYQQILGQGPKLLIQFQNNGVVDDSQLPKDRFSAERLKGVDSTLKIQPAKLEDSAVYLCASSLIESGGSYEQYFGPGTRLTVT.

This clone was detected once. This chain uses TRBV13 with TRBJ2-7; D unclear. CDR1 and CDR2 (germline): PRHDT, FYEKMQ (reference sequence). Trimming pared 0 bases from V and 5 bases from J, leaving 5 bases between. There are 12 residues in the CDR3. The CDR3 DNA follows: TGTGCCAGCAGCTTAGGGGGGAACGAGCAGTACTTC. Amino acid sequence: CASSLGGNEQYF. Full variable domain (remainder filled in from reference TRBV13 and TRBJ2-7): AAGVIQSPRHLIKEKRETATLKCYPIPRHDTVYWYQQGPGQDPQFLISFYEKMQSDKGSIPDRFSAQQFSDYHSELNMSSLELGDSALYFCASSLGGNEQYFGPGTRLTVT.

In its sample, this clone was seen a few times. CDR3 DNA: TGTGCCAGCAGTTTAAAGTGGAGTGAAGTCGAGCAGTACTTC. Protein sequence: CASSLKWSEVEQYF. V and J are TRBV28 and TRBJ2-7; D call uncertain. The V end lost 2 bases, the J end lost 6 bases, and 14 bases lay between the germline ends. The CDR3 contains 14 residues. CDR1 and CDR2 (germline): MDHEN, SYDVKM.

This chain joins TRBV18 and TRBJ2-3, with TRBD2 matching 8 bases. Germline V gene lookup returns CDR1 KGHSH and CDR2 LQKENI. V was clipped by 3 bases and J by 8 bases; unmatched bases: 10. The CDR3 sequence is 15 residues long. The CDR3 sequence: CASSPSAGEYGTQYF. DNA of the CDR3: TGTGCCAGCTCACCCTCAGCGGGAGAGTATGGTACGCAGTATTTT.

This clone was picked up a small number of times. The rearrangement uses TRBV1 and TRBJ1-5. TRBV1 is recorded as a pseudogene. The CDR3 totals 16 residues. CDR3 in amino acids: CTSSQEQTTGNQPQHF. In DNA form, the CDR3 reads TGCACCAGCAGCCAAGAGCAGACGACGGGCAATCAGCCCCAGCATTTT.

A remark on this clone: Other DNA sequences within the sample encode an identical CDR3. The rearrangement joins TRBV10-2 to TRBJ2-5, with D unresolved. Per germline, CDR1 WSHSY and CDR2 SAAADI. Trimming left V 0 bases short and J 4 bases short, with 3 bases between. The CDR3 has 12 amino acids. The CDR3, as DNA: TGCGCCAGCAGTGAGTCGGGAGAGACCCAGTACTTC. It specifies CASSESGETQYF.

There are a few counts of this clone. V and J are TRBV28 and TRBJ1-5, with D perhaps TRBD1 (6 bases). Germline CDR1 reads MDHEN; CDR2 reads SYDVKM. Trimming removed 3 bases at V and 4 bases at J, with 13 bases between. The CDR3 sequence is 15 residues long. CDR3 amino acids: CASSFSGGGNQPQHF. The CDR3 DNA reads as TGTGCCAGCAGTTTCTCCGGGGGCGGGAATCAGCCCCAGCATTTT.

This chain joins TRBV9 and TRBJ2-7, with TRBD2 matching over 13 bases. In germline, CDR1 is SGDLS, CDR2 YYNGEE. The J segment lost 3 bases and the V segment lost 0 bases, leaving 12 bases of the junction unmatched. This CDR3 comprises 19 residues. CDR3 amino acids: CASSVAPAGTSGILYEQYF. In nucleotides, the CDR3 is TGTGCCAGCAGCGTAGCCCCCGCCGGGACTAGCGGGATCCTCTACGAGCAGTACTTC.

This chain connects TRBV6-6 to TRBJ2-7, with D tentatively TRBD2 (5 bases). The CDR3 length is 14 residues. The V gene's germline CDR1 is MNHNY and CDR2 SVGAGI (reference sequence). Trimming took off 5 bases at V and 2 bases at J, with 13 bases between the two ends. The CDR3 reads CASSTTGSTYEQYF. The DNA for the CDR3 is TGTGCCAGCAGTACTACTGGGAGCACCTACGAGCAGTACTTC.

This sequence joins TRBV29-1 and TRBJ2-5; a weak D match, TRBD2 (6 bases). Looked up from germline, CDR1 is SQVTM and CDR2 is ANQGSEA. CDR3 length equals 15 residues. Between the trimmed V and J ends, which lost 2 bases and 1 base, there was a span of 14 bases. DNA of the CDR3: TGCAGCGTTGAACTCAACGGGGGTGGCCAAGAGACCCAGTACTTC. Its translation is CSVELNGGGQETQYF.

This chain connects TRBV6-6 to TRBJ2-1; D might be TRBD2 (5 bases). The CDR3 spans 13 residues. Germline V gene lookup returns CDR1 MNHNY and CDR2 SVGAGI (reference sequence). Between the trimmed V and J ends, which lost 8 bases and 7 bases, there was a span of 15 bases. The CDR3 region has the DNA TGTGCCAGCTTCCTAGGCCCGGGGAATGAGCAGTTCTTC. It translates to CASFLGPGNEQFF.

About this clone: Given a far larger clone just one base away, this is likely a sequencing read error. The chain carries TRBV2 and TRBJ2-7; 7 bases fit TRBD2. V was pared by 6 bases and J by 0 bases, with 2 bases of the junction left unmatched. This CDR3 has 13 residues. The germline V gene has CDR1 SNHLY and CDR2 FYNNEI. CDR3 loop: CASSLAVSYEQYF. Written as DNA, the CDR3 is TGTGCCAGCAGCCTAGCGGTCTCCTACGAGCAGTACTTC.

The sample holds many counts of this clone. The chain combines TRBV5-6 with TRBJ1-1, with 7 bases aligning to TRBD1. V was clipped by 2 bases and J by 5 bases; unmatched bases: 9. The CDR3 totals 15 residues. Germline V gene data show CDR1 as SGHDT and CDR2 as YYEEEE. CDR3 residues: CASSFNVARGTEAFF. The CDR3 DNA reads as TGTGCCAGCAGCTTTAACGTTGCCAGGGGGACTGAAGCTTTCTTT. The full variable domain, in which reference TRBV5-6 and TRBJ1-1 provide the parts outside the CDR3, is DAGVTQSPTHLIKTRGQQVTLRCSPKSGHDTVSWYQQALGQGPQFIFQYYEEEERQRGNFPDRFSGHQFPNYSSELNVNALLLGDSALYLCASSFNVARGTEAFFGQGTRLTVV.

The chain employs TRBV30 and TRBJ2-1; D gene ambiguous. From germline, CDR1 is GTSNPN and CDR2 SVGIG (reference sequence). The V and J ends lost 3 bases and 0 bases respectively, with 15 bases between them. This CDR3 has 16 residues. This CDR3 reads CAWRGLRLSSYNEQFF. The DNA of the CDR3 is TGTGCCTGGAGAGGTCTGAGACTTTCCTCCTACAATGAGCAGTTCTTC.

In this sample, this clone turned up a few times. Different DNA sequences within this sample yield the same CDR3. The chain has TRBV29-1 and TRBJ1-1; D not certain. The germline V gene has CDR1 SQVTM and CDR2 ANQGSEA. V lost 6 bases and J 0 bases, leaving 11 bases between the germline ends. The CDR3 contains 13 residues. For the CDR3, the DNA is TGCAGCGTCTCACTTAACATGAACACTGAAGCTTTCTTT. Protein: CSVSLNMNTEAFF.

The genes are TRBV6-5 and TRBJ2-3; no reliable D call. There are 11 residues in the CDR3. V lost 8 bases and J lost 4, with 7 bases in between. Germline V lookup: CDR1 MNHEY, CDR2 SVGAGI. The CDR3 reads CASSQSDTQYF. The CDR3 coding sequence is TGTGCCAGCTCCCAATCAGATACGCAGTATTTT.

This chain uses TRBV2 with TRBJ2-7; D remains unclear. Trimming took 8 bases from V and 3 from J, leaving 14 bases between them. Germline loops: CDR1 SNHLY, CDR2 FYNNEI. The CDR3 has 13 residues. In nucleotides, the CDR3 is TGTGCCAGCGGGGATAATTACAGCTACGAGCAGTACTTC. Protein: CASGDNYSYEQYF.

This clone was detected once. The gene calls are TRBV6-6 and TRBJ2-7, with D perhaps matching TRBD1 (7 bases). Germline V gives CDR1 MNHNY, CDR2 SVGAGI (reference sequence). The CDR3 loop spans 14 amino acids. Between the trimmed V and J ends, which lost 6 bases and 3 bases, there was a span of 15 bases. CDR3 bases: TGTGCCAGCAGGGAGGCAGGGGGGCGCTACGAGCAGTACTTC. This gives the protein CASREAGGRYEQYF.

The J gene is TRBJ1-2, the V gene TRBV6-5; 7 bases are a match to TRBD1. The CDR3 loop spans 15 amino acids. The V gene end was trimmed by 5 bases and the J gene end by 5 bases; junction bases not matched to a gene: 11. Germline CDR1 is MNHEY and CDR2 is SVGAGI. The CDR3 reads CASSPRQGGLYGYTF. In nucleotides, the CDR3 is TGTGCCAGCAGTCCTCGACAGGGTGGGCTTTATGGCTACACCTTC.

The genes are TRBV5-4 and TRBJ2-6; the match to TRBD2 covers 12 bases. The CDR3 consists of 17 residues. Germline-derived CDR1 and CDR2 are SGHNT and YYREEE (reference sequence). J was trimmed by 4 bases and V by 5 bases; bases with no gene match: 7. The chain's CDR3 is CASRATSGGSGANVLTF. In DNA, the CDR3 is TGTGCCAGCAGAGCGACTAGCGGGGGAAGCGGGGCCAACGTCCTGACTTTC.

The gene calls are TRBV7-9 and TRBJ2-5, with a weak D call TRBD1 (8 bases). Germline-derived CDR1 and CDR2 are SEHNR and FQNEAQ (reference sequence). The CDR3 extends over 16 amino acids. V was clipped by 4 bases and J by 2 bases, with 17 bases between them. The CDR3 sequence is CASSSSGTGFQETQYF. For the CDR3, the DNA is TGTGCCAGCAGCTCGAGCGGGACAGGATTTCAAGAGACCCAGTACTTC.

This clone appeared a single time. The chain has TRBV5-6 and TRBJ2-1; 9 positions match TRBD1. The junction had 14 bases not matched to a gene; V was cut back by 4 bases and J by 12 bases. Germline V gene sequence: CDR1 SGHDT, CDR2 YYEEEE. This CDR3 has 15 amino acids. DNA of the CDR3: TGTGCCAGCAGCCTAGTTACAGGGGGCGAATTGGTGCAGTTCTTC. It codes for CASSLVTGGELVQFF.

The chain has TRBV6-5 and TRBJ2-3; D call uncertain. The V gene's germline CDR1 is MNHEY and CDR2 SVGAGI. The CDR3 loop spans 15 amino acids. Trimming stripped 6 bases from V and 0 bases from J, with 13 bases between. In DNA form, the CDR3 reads TGTGCCAGCAGACCCTCTCTCGCTAGCACAGATACGCAGTATTTT. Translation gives CASRPSLASTDTQYF.

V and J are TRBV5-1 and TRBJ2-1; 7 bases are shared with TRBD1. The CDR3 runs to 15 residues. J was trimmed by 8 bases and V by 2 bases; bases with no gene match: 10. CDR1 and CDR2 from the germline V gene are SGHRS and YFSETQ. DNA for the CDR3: TGCGCCAGCAGCTTAGAGGGACAGACCACGCATGAGCAGTTCTTC. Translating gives CASSLEGQTTHEQFF.

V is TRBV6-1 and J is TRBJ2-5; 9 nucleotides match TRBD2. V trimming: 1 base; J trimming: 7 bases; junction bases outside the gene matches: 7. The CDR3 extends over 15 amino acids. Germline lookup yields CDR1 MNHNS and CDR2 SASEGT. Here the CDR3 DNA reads TGTGCCAGCAGTGAAGACAAGCGGGGGGCCACGACCCAGTACTTC. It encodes CASSEDKRGATTQYF.

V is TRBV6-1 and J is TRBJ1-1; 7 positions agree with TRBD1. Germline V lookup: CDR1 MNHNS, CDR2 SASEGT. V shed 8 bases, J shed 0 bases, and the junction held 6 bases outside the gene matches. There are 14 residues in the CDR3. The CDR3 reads CASRTTGLNTEAFF. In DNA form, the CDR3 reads TGTGCCAGCCGTACGACAGGGTTGAACACTGAAGCTTTCTTT.

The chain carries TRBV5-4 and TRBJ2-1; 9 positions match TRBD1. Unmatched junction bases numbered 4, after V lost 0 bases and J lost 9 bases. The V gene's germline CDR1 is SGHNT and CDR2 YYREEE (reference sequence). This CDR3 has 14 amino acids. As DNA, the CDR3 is TGTGCCAGCAGCTTGGCCCCGGGACAGGGTGAGCAGTTCTTC. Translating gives CASSLAPGQGEQFF.